These 21 T cell receptor beta chains originate from one sample sequenced in a study of T cells in Graves' hyperthyroidism and ophthalmopathy. Amplified TCR beta CDR3 regions came from RNA transcripts. The HTBI primer set drove a first-round RT-PCR of the TCR CDR3. MiXCR was run by TCRdb on the multiplex PCR reads, yielding one entry per CDR3 protein. The sample lists around 300,000 distinct CDR3 sequences, more than 11% seen once, with roughly 25% in the top ten. The material sequenced was blood. The receptors were gathered from a woman aged 25 to 39 with Graves' hyperthyroidism.

The V and J genes are TRBV28 and TRBJ2-1; no firm D call. Deletions cut 5 bases from V and 2 bases from J, with 10 bases between. Looked up from germline, CDR1 is MDHEN and CDR2 is SYDVKM. The CDR3 extends over 14 amino acids. The CDR3 loop is CASSPRLAYNEQFF. Here the CDR3 DNA reads TGTGCCAGCAGTCCACGGTTGGCCTACAATGAGCAGTTCTTC.

Details on this clonotype: The DNA is left out, because the CDR3 cannot be placed on it with certainty; the CDR3 is given as TCRdb lists it. This CDR3 is CSVATGTGERAAFF. The chain combines TRBV29-1 with TRBJ2-1; TRBD1, the D gene given by the table, was not confirmed from the DNA. The CDR3 length equals 14 residues, ends included. Germline V gene sequence: CDR1 SQVTM, CDR2 ANQGSEA.

This clonotype showed up many times. V is TRBV6-6 and J is TRBJ1-2; no firm D call. V was cut by 0 bases and J by 6 bases, with 11 bases left in between. CDR1 and CDR2 from the germline V gene are MNHNY and SVGAGI (reference sequence). The CDR3 length is 14 residues. DNA of the CDR3: TGTGCCAGCAGTTACTCGAATAGGCAGGATGGCTACACCTTC. Translating it yields CASSYSNRQDGYTF.

This clonotype has ten or more counts. V and J are TRBV7-2 and TRBJ1-1; no clear D gene. Germline CDR1 and CDR2: SGHTA and FQGNSA. The CDR3 contains 11 residues. V was shortened by 9 bases and J by 1 base, with 6 bases between the two germline ends. CDR3 sequence (DNA): TGTGCCAGTCAAAAGAACACTGAAGCTTTCTTT. Translation: CASQKNTEAFF.

This clonotype was observed many times. This rearrangement joins TRBV20-1 to TRBJ2-1; D is possibly TRBD1 or TRBD2 (6 bases each). The CDR3 consists of 12 residues. Germline-derived CDR1 and CDR2 are DFQATT and SNEGSKA (reference sequence). Deletions cut 4 bases from V and 10 bases from J, with 14 bases between. In DNA form, the CDR3 reads TGCAGTGCTAAACAGGGAGGAGGGGAGCAGTTCTTC. It encodes CSAKQGGGEQFF.

This clonotype was detected a few times. This sequence joins TRBV4-2 and TRBJ2-7, with D hard to call. The CDR3 contains 15 residues. V lost 0 bases and J lost 0, with 9 bases in between. Germline lookup yields CDR1 LGHNA and CDR2 YNFKEQ. In nucleotides, the CDR3 is TGTGCCAGCAGCCAAGAAAGGGTAAACTCCTACGAGCAGTACTTC. This sequence encodes CASSQERVNSYEQYF.

The chain couples TRBV12-3 or TRBV12-4 to TRBJ1-4; 7 bases are shared with TRBD1. The CDR3 has 14 amino acids. V trimming: 7 bases; J trimming: 8 bases; junction bases outside the gene matches: 10. CDR3 sequence: CASTWDRGREKLFF. The CDR3 DNA sequence: TGTGCCAGCACCTGGGACAGAGGCAGGGAAAAACTGTTTTTT.

This clonotype was recorded many times. This sequence joins TRBV30 and TRBJ2-2; TRBD2 matches at 9 bases. There are 16 residues in the CDR3. Germline V gene sequence: CDR1 GTSNPN, CDR2 SVGIG (reference sequence). Trimming took 3 bases from V and 2 from J; bases not matched to a gene: 7. The CDR3 reads CAWRVAGVGNTGELFF. In DNA form, the CDR3 reads TGTGCCTGGAGGGTAGCGGGAGTGGGAAACACCGGGGAGCTGTTTTTT.

The chain links TRBV19 to TRBJ1-5, with 9 bases matching TRBD1. Germline V gene data show CDR1 as LNHDA and CDR2 as SQIVND (reference sequence). The ends lost 3 bases at V and 8 bases at J; junction bases unmatched: 5. This CDR3 has 14 residues. CDR3 amino acids: CASSMGQGKEPQHF. The CDR3 region has the DNA TGTGCCAGTAGTATGGGACAGGGTAAGGAGCCCCAGCATTTT.

This clonotype was counted at least ten times. V gene TRBV28 combines with J gene TRBJ2-5; weak D call: TRBD2 (6 bases). V lost 6 bases to trimming and J lost 7 bases, with 18 bases between them. The CDR3 contains 14 residues. Germline V gene data show CDR1 as MDHEN and CDR2 as SYDVKM. In DNA form, the CDR3 reads TGTGCCAGCAGCCCGTCACTAGCAGTCGCGACCCAGTACTTC. Translation: CASSPSLAVATQYF.

There are many counts of this clonotype. J is TRBJ2-1 and V is TRBV2; no firm D call. V lost 1 base to trimming and J lost 2 bases, with 9 bases between them. CDR1 and CDR2 from the germline V gene are SNHLY and FYNNEI. This CDR3 region has 15 residues. DNA of the CDR3: TGTGCCAGCAGTGAAGGCGGAGAGGCCTACAATGAGCAGTTCTTC. It is translated as CASSEGGEAYNEQFF.

This clonotype was found many times. This chain links TRBV28 with TRBJ1-1, with D unresolved. The germline V and J ends were trimmed by 6 bases and 5 bases, with 16 bases remaining between them. Germline V lookup: CDR1 MDHEN, CDR2 SYDVKM. This CDR3 is 14 amino acids long. As DNA, the CDR3 is TGTGCCAGCAGACCCGACACCTCCCGGACTGAAGCTTTCTTT. This translates into CASRPDTSRTEAFF. Complete variable domain (other parts from reference TRBV28 and TRBJ1-1): DVKVTQSSRYLVKRTGEKVFLECVQDMDHENMFWYRQDPGLGLRLIYFSYDVKMKEKGDIPEGYSVSREKKERFSLILESASTNQTSMYLCASRPDTSRTEAFFGQGTRLTVV.

The genes are TRBV7-2 and TRBJ2-3; D is uncertain. Deletions cut 5 bases from V and 2 bases from J, with 20 bases between. Germline-derived CDR1 and CDR2 are SGHTA and FQGNSA. There are 17 residues in the CDR3. The CDR3 coding sequence is TGTGCCAGCAGCCACGTATTACAATCGCGCTTCACAGATACGCAGTATTTT. As protein: CASSHVLQSRFTDTQYF.

The sample holds a few counts of this clonotype. This chain links TRBV4-3 with TRBJ1-1, with TRBD1 matching 11 bases. Germline CDR1 reads LGHNA; CDR2 reads YSLEER. Trimming at V came to 4 bases and at J to 1 base, leaving 8 bases not matched to a gene. The CDR3 runs to 17 residues. This CDR3 is CASSPGQGALANTEAFF. The CDR3 coding sequence is TGCGCCAGCAGCCCTGGACAGGGGGCCTTGGCGAACACTGAAGCTTTCTTT.

The sample holds a few counts of this clonotype. Written as DNA, the CDR3 is TGTGCCAGCAGGGCCCTGGGACGGAACTATGGCTACACCTTC. Encoded protein: CASRALGRNYGYTF. The V gene is TRBV6-2 or TRBV6-3, the J gene TRBJ1-2; D possibly corresponds to TRBD1 (5 bases). Trimming pared 6 bases from V and 2 bases from J, leaving 13 bases between. This CDR3 has 14 residues. The V gene's germline CDR1 is MNHEY and CDR2 SVGEGT.

J is TRBJ2-7 and V is TRBV5-1, with unresolved D. The CDR3 length is 14 residues. Trimming removed 0 bases at V and 4 bases at J, with 11 bases between. Germline loops: CDR1 SGHRS, CDR2 YFSETQ. The CDR3 protein is CASSLDHYGYEQYF. The CDR3 DNA reads TGCGCCAGCAGCTTGGATCACTACGGATACGAGCAGTACTTC.

This clonotype appeared many times. The chain is built from TRBV11-3 and TRBJ2-3, with D hard to call. Trimming pared 2 bases from V and 4 bases from J, leaving 7 bases between. The CDR3 has 13 amino acids. Germline V gives CDR1 SGHNT, CDR2 YENEEA. CDR3 sequence reads: CASSLRESDTQYF. The CDR3, as DNA: TGTGCCAGCAGCTTAAGAGAATCAGATACGCAGTATTTT.

The J gene is TRBJ2-1, the V gene TRBV11-2; D is perhaps TRBD2 (6 bases). In germline, CDR1 is SGHAT, CDR2 FQNNGV. The CDR3 is 14 amino acids. V lost 2 bases and J 6 bases, leaving 11 bases between the germline ends. The DNA of the CDR3 is TGTGCCAGCAGCTTAAGGTCAGCGGGCAATGAGCAGTTCTTC. It yields the protein CASSLRSAGNEQFF.

The CDR3 region has the DNA TGTGCCATCAGTGGCGGAAAAGGGGCGTATTTT. Amino acid sequence: CAISGGKGAYF. The chain uses TRBV10-3 and TRBJ2-3; tentatively, D is TRBD1 (5 bases). CDR1 and CDR2 (germline): ENHRY, SYGVKD. This CDR3 comprises 11 residues. V was shortened by 4 bases and J by 14 bases, with 13 bases between the two germline ends.

The J gene is TRBJ2-7, the V gene TRBV18; 10 bases agree with TRBD1. The CDR3 covers 14 residues. V gave up 6 bases and J gave up 6 bases; unmatched junction bases: 8. Germline loops: CDR1 KGHSH, CDR2 LQKENI. The CDR3 is CASSSDRGQVEQYF. The CDR3 coding sequence is TGTGCCAGCTCGTCCGACAGGGGGCAGGTCGAGCAGTACTTC.

In its sample, this clonotype was seen many times. The rearrangement joins TRBV25-1 to TRBJ1-1, with D perhaps TRBD1 (5 bases). Trimming shortened V by 8 bases and J by 4 bases, and 14 bases separated the two germline ends. The CDR3 covers 13 residues. The germline CDR1 and CDR2 sequences are MGHDK and SYGVNS. This chain's CDR3 is CASSTREFTEAFF. The DNA of the CDR3 is TGTGCCAGCTCCACCAGGGAGTTCACTGAAGCTTTCTTT. Based on the CDR3 plus reference TRBV25-1 and TRBJ1-1, the full variable domain is EADIYQTPRYLVIGTGKKITLECSQTMGHDKMYWYQQDPGMELHLIHYSYGVNSTEKGDLSSESTVSRIRTEHFPLTLESARPSHTSQYLCASSTREFTEAFFGQGTRLTVV.